There are a few counts of the clone carrying this TCR delta chain. Its target is not known. A read error is likely here: a far larger clone is one base away. The sample carries other DNA sequences with the same CDR3. CDR1 GEAIGNYY and CDR2 EKD come from the germline V gene. This CDR3 region has 16 residues. Genomic DNA underwent 32-plex PCR targeting all 8 TRDV and 4 TRDJ genes. In about 3 barcoding PCR cycles, molecules received a 12-nucleotide UMI, then adapter PCR followed. TCRdb redid clone calling on the multiplex PCR reads using CATT. The data contain a few thousand delta-chain clones, roughly a tenth of them singletons. The data derive from a study of DNA immune sequencing with unique molecular identifiers. About the study: γδ T cells were magnetically enriched from buffy coats; genomic DNA was sequenced. Inputs: around 91 ng DNA from enriched γδ cells, approximately 1 ug from non-enriched PBMCs.

Study-wide results and caveats: TRDV2 paired with TRDJ1 was the most common TRD rearrangement among healthy donor clonotypes. Top 5 clonotypes made up over half of productive TRD molecules in several healthy donors.

The rearrangement uses TRDV2 and TRDJ2; 7 bases are shared with TRDD3. This TCR derives from a human donor in good health. Sequenced material: gamma-delta T cells enriched from blood buffy coat, or unenriched PBMCs (not recorded which). The CDR3 nucleotides read TGTGCCTGTGACACCGTTGGGGGAGCTTTGACAGCGCAACTCTTCTTT. As protein: CACDTVGGALTAQLFF.